Listed here is a single T cell receptor beta chain. The CDR3 is 13 residues long. Trimming removed 9 bases from V and 2 bases from J; junction bases left unmatched: 4. This sample was included in a study of blood T cell repertoires in COVID-19. Using immunoSEQ multiplex PCR, the repertoire was profiled, and TCRdb retains in-frame clones only, with some absent. The repertoire has fewer than 250,000 clones, 90% of them found once; the top ten carry roughly 15%. The clonotype originates from a man aged 30 to 45 who had been exposed to COVID-19. This rearrangement joins TRBV12-3 or TRBV12-4 to TRBJ1-1, with 9 bases identical to TRBD1. The sequenced sample consisted of PBMCs or T cells enriched from blood (not recorded which). The CDR3 loop reads CASTGGFNTEAFF. CDR3 nucleotides: TGTGCCAGTACAGGGGGCTTTAACACTGAAGCTTTCTTT.